This T cell receptor (beta chain) was captured in a study of blood T cell repertoires in COVID-19. V gave up 5 bases and J gave up 5 bases; unmatched junction bases: 14. CDR3 size: 17 residues. Germline values: CDR1 ENHRY, CDR2 SYGVKD. Sequencing used immunoSEQ multiplex PCR; TCRdb keeps in-frame clones, though not all of them. The profile shows 200,000 to 250,000 clones, 85% to 90% of them singletons. What was sequenced was PBMCs or T cells enriched from blood (not recorded which). This TCR was sampled from a woman aged 18-30 years in a cohort exposed to, infected with or recovered from COVID-19 (not recorded which). V is TRBV10-3 and J is TRBJ2-3, with 9 bases matching TRBD1. CDR3 region: CAISTPPGQGRLDTQYF. Here the CDR3 DNA reads TGTGCCATCAGTACCCCCCCGGGACAGGGTCGTCTAGATACGCAGTATTTT.